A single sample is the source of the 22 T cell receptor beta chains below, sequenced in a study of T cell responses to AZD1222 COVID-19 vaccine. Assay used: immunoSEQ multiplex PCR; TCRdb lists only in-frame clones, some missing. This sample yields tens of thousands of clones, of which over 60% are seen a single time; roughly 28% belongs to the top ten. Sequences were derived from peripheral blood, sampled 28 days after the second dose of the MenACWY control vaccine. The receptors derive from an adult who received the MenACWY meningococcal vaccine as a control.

The CDR3 coding sequence is TGTGCCAGCAGTCTTACAGGGAAGGGATCTGGAAACACCATATATTTT. Residues: CASSLTGKGSGNTIYF. The gene calls are TRBV5-5 and TRBJ1-3; the D gene is possibly TRBD1 (6 bases). From germline, CDR1 is SGHKS and CDR2 YYEKEE (reference sequence). This CDR3 is built from 16 residues. V shed 5 bases and J shed 1 base, with 16 bases lying between them.

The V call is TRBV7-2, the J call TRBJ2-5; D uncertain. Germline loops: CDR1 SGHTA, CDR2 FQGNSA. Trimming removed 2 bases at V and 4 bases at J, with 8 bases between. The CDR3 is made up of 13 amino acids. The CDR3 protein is CASSLTGGETQYF. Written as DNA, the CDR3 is TGTGCCAGCAGCTTAACGGGTGGAGAGACCCAGTACTTC. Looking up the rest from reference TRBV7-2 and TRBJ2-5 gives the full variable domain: GAGVSQSPSNKVTEKGKDVELRCDPISGHTALYWYRQSLGQGLEFLIYFQGNSAPDKSGLPSDRFSAERTGGSVSTLTIQRTQQEDSAVYLCASSLTGGETQYFGPGTRLLVL.

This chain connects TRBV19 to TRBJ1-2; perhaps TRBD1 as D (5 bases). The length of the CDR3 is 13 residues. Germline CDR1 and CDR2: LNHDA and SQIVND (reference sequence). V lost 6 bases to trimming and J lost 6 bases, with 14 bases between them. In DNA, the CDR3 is TGTGCCAGTAGACGAACGGGGGTAAATGGCTACACCTTC. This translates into CASRRTGVNGYTF. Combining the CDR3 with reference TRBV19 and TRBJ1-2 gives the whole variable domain DGGITQSPKYLFRKEGQNVTLSCEQNLNHDAMYWYRQDPGQGLRLIYYSQIVNDFQKGDIAEGYSVSREKKESFPLTVTSAQKNPTAFYLCASRRTGVNGYTFGSGTRLTVV.

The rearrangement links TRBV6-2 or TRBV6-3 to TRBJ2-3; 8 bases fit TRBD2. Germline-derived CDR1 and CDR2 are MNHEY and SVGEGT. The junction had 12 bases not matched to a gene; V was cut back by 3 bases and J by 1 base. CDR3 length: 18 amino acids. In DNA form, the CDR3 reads TGTGCCAGCAGTTATTTACCCCGGACTAGCAGGGGCACAGATACGCAGTATTTT. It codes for CASSYLPRTSRGTDTQYF.

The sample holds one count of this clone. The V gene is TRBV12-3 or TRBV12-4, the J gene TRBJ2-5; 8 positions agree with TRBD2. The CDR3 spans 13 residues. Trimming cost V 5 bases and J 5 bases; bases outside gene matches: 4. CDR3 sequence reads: CASSGSSGETQYF. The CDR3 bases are TGTGCCAGCAGTGGATCTAGCGGGGAGACCCAGTACTTC.

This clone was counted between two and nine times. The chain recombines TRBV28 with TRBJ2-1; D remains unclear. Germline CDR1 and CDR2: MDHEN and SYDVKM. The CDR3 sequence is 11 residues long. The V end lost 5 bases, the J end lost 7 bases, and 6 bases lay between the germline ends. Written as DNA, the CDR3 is TGTGCCAGCAGTGTACAAAATGAGCAGTTCTTC. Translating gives CASSVQNEQFF.

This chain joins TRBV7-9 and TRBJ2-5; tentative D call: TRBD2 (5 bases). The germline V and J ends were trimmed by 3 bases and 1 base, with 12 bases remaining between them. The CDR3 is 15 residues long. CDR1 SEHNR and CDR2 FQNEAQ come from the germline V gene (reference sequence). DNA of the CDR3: TGTGCCAGCAGCTTCCCCGGGAACGGCCAAGAGACCCAGTACTTC. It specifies CASSFPGNGQETQYF.

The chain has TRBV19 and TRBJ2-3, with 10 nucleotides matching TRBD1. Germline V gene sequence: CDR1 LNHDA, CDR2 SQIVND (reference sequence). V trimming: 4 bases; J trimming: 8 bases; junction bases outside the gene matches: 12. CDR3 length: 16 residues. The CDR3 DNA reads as TGTGCCAGTAGTACCTCGTTCGACAGGGGGCTAGGTACGCAGTATTTT. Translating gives CASSTSFDRGLGTQYF.

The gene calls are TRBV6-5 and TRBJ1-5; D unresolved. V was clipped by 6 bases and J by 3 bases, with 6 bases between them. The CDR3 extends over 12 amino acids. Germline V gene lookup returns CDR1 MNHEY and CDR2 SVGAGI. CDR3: CASRDFNQPQHF. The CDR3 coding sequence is TGTGCCAGCAGGGACTTCAATCAGCCCCAGCATTTT.

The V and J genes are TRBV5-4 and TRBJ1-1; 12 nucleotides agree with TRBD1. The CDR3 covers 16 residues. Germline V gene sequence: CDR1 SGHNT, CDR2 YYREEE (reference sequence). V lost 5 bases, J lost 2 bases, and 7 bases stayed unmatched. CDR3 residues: CASRGTGGPLNTEAFF. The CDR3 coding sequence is TGTGCCAGCAGGGGGACAGGGGGCCCCCTTAACACTGAAGCTTTCTTT. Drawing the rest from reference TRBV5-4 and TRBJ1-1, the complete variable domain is ETGVTQSPTHLIKTRGQQVTLRCSSQSGHNTVSWYQQALGQGPQFIFQYYREEENGRGNFPPRFSGLQFPNYSSELNVNALELDDSALYLCASRGTGGPLNTEAFFGQGTRLTVV.

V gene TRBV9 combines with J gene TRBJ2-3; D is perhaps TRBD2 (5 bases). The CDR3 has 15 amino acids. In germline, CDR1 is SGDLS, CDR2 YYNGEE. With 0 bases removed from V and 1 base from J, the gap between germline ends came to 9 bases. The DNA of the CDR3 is TGTGCCAGCAGCGTAGGCAGCGGCGGCACAGATACGCAGTATTTT. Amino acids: CASSVGSGGTDTQYF.

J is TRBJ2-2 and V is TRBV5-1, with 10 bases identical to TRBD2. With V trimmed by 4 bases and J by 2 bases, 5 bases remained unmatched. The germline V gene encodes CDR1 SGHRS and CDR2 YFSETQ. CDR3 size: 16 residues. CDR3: CASSPGLAANTGELFF. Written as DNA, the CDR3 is TGCGCCAGCAGCCCAGGACTAGCGGCTAACACCGGGGAGCTGTTTTTT.

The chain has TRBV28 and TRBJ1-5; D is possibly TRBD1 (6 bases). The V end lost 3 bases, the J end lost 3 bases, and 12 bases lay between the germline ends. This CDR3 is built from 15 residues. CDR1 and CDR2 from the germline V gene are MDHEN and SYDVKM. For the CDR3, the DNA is TGTGCCAGCAGTTTCGCAGGGGAACACAATCAGCCCCAGCATTTT. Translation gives CASSFAGEHNQPQHF.

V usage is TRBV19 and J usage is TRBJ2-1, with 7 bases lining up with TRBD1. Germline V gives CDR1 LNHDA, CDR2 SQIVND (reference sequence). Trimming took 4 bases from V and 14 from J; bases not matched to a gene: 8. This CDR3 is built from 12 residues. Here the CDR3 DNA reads TGTGCCAGTAGTAACCGACAGGGTTCGAAGTTCTTC. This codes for CASSNRQGSKFF.

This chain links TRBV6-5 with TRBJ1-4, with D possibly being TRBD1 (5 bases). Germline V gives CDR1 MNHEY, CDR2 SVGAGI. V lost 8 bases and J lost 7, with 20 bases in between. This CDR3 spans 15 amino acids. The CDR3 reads CASGSSPRGGEKLFF. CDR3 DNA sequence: TGTGCCAGCGGATCGTCACCGAGGGGCGGTGAAAAACTGTTTTTT.

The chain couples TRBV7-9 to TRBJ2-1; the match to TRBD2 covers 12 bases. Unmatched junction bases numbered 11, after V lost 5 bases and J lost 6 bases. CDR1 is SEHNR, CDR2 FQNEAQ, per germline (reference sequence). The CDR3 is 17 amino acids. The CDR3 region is CASSPKMTSGRSNEQFF. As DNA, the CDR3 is TGTGCCAGCAGCCCAAAGATGACTAGCGGGAGATCCAATGAGCAGTTCTTC.

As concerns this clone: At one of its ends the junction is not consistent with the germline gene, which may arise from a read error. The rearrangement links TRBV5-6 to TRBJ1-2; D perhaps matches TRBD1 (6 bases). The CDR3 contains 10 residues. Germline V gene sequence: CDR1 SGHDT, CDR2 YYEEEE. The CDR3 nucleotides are TGTGCCAGCAGCCCAAGACGACAGGCCTTC. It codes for CASSPRRQAF.

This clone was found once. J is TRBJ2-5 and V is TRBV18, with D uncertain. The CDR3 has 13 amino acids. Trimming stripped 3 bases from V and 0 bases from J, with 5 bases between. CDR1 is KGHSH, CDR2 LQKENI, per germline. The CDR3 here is CASSPDHQETQYF. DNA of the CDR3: TGTGCCAGCTCACCGGACCACCAAGAGACCCAGTACTTC.

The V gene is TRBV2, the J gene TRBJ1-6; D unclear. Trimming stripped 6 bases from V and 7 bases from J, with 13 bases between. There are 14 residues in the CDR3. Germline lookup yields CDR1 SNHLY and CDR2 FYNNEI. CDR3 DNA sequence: TGTGCCAGCAGGGATAGGTCTGGAAATTCACCCCTCCACTTT. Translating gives CASRDRSGNSPLHF.

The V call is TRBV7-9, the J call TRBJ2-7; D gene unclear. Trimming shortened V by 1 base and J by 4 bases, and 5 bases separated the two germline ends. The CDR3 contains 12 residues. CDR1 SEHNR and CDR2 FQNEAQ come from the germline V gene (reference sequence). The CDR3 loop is CASSLGSYEQYF. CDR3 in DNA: TGTGCCAGCAGCTTAGGTTCGTACGAGCAGTACTTC.

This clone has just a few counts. CDR3 DNA: TGTGCCTGGAGTAGGGGGAGGGACTTCGAGCAGTTCTTC. Amino acid sequence: CAWSRGRDFEQFF. This chain joins TRBV30 and TRBJ2-1; tentative D call: TRBD2 (7 bases). Germline V gene sequence: CDR1 GTSNPN, CDR2 SVGIG (reference sequence). The CDR3 runs to 13 residues. The V and J ends lost 2 bases and 10 bases respectively, with 15 bases between them. The full variable domain, completed using reference TRBV30 and TRBJ2-1, is SQTIHQWPATLVQPVGSPLSLECTVEGTSNPNLYWYRQAAGRGLQLLFYSVGIGQISSEVPQNLSASRPQDRQFILSSKKLLLSDSGFYLCAWSRGRDFEQFFGPGTRLTVL.

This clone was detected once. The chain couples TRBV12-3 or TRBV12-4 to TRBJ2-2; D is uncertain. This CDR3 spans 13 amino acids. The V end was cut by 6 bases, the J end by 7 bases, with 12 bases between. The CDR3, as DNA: TGTGCCAGCAGAGTCGGGTACAACGGGGAGCTGTTTTTT. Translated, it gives CASRVGYNGELFF.